This T cell receptor beta chain was sequenced during a study of sequential checkpoint blockade in melanoma. The treatment was: randomized to nivolumab then ipilimumab (arm A) or the reverse (arm B). V lost 4 bases and J lost 7; bases outside the gene matches: 3. This CDR3 comprises 11 residues. Germline assignment: CDR1 SQVTM and CDR2 ANQGSEA. The table came from immunoSEQ multiplex PCR; TCRdb's copy has only in-frame clones and leaves some out. Of some 40,000 clones in the sample, roughly 90% were seen once. The origin of this receptor is a human donor with melanoma. This chain connects TRBV29-1 to TRBJ1-2; 7 bases align to TRBD1. Material: CD8+ T cells sorted from blood (inferred from file names), obtained from a patient given nivolumab and ipilimumab in sequence. The CDR3: CSVAQGGGYTF. CDR3 nucleotides: TGCAGCGTTGCCCAGGGGGGTGGCTACACCTTC.